What follows are 17 T cell receptor beta chains derived from one specimen sequenced in a study of cytomegalovirus exposure and HLA in healthy donors. The PCR made use of 60 Vbeta and 13 Jbeta primers. Using immunoSEQ multiplex PCR, the repertoire was profiled, and TCRdb retains in-frame clones only, with some absent. The table lists about 120,000 clones, about 76% of them singletons. The sample consisted of PBMCs. Receptors were obtained from a man in his sixties in good health and CMV-seropositive.

Regarding this clone: One end of the junction is discordant with germline, which a read error may explain. Other DNA sequences in this specimen translate into the identical CDR3. The V gene is TRBV6-5, the J gene TRBJ2-7; D may be TRBD2 (6 bases). Looked up from germline, CDR1 is MNHEY and CDR2 is SVGAGI. The CDR3 extends over 15 amino acids. CDR3 in amino acids: CASSYDYSGRWEQYF. CDR3 nucleotide sequence: TGTGCCAGCAGTTACGACTATTCGGGGAGGTGGGAGCAATACTTC.

V gene TRBV28 combines with J gene TRBJ2-7, with D maybe TRBD1 (6 bases). This CDR3 is 16 amino acids long. CDR1 MDHEN and CDR2 SYDVKM come from the germline V gene. Trimming removed 6 bases from V and 0 bases from J, with 18 bases in between. CDR3 coding DNA: TGTGCCAGCAGGCCGGGAACAGGGCGAAGCTCCTACGAGCAGTACTTC. Protein: CASRPGTGRSSYEQYF.

This chain links TRBV7-2 with TRBJ1-3, with TRBD1 as a possible D gene (5 bases). Germline lookup yields CDR1 SGHTA and CDR2 FQGNSA. This CDR3 is built from 16 residues. The germline V and J ends were trimmed by 5 bases and 1 base, with 15 bases remaining between them. CDR3 in DNA: TGTGCCAGCAGCCTAGACGGGGGAGGATCTGGAAACACCATATATTTT. This codes for CASSLDGGGSGNTIYF.

The chain employs TRBV7-9 and TRBJ1-6; D remains unclear. There are 16 residues in the CDR3. The germline V and J ends were trimmed by 3 bases and 0 bases, with 9 bases remaining between them. Germline assignment: CDR1 SEHNR and CDR2 FQNEAQ (reference sequence). CDR3 residues: CASSFYRDSYNSPLHF. As DNA, the CDR3 is TGTGCCAGCAGCTTTTACCGGGACTCCTATAATTCACCCCTCCACTTT.

This chain uses TRBV5-1 with TRBJ2-3; the D is unclear. Trimming shortened V by 4 bases and J by 6 bases, and 12 bases separated the two germline ends. CDR3 length equals 13 residues. Germline V gene lookup returns CDR1 SGHRS and CDR2 YFSETQ. This chain's CDR3 is CASSRISLDTQYF. The CDR3 bases are TGCGCCAGCAGCCGGATTAGCTTGGATACGCAGTATTTT.

This clone was counted only a few times. The rearrangement uses TRBV4-1 and TRBJ2-7, with 10 bases aligning to TRBD2. The CDR3 spans 17 residues. The V and J ends lost 2 bases and 3 bases, in that order; junction bases with no gene match: 10. CDR1 is MGHRA and CDR2 is YSYEKL in the germline V gene. The CDR3 region is CASSQKLGTSEFYEQYF. In DNA, the CDR3 is TGCGCCAGCAGCCAAAAGCTGGGGACTAGCGAGTTCTACGAGCAGTACTTC.

J is TRBJ1-4 and V is TRBV9, with 8 bases matching TRBD1. Looked up from germline, CDR1 is SGDLS and CDR2 is YYNGEE. V lost 3 bases and J lost 7; bases outside the gene matches: 11. This CDR3 is 16 amino acids long. For the CDR3, the DNA is TGTGCCAGCAGCGCCGGACAGGGAGCCGGGAGTGAAAAACTGTTTTTT. Protein sequence: CASSAGQGAGSEKLFF.

A few counts support this clone. This chain connects TRBV5-4 to TRBJ1-1, with D perhaps TRBD1 (5 bases). CDR3 size: 14 residues. The germline CDR1 and CDR2 sequences are SGHNT and YYREEE (reference sequence). V lost 4 bases, J lost 4 bases, and 14 bases lay in between. CDR3 in amino acids: CASSAPRGVTEAFF. CDR3 coding DNA: TGTGCCAGCAGCGCCCCTCGGGGGGTCACTGAAGCTTTCTTT.

This chain uses TRBV19 with TRBJ2-2, with 7 bases aligning to TRBD1. The trim removed 1 base at V and 2 bases at J, leaving 1 base unmatched. The germline V gene encodes CDR1 LNHDA and CDR2 SQIVND (reference sequence). This CDR3 is 15 amino acids long. In nucleotides, the CDR3 is TGTGCCAGTAGTATAGGGACAGGTAACACCGGGGAGCTGTTTTTT. Protein: CASSIGTGNTGELFF.

The chain employs TRBV5-6 and TRBJ2-2; D gene ambiguous. V was shortened by 2 bases and J by 0 bases, with 8 bases between the two germline ends. From germline, CDR1 is SGHDT and CDR2 YYEEEE. The CDR3 runs to 15 residues. This CDR3 reads CASSLLTPNTGELFF. The CDR3 DNA is TGTGCCAGCAGCTTATTAACACCGAACACCGGGGAGCTGTTTTTT.

The chain has TRBV18 and TRBJ2-5; D is ambiguous. The V gene lost 0 bases and the J gene lost 2 bases, with 7 bases spanning the gap. Germline-derived CDR1 and CDR2 are KGHSH and LQKENI. This CDR3 contains 14 residues. CDR3 protein: CASSPPTRQETQYF. The CDR3 DNA follows: TGTGCCAGCTCACCACCTACTCGGCAAGAGACCCAGTACTTC.

This chain links TRBV20-1 with TRBJ2-7; the D is unclear. Between the trimmed V and J ends, which lost 7 bases and 2 bases, there was a span of 9 bases. The CDR3 sequence is 11 residues long. CDR1 and CDR2 (germline): DFQATT, SNEGSKA (reference sequence). The CDR3 loop reads CSVEGAYEQYF. The CDR3 DNA is TGCAGTGTAGAAGGAGCCTACGAGCAGTACTTC.

CDR3 sequence reads: CASSLGSSSYNSPLHF. CDR3 coding DNA: TGCGCCAGCAGCTTGGGCTCGAGCTCCTATAATTCACCCCTCCACTTT. V gene TRBV5-1 combines with J gene TRBJ1-6; D unresolved. Per germline, CDR1 SGHRS and CDR2 YFSETQ. V shed 0 bases and J shed 0 bases, with 7 bases lying between them. This CDR3 comprises 16 residues.

The chain couples TRBV5-1 to TRBJ1-1, with D tentatively TRBD1 (6 bases). Deletions cut 4 bases from V and 4 bases from J, with 14 bases between. Germline loops: CDR1 SGHRS, CDR2 YFSETQ. The CDR3 is 14 residues long. The CDR3 sequence: CASSTIQGSTEAFF. In nucleotides, the CDR3 is TGCGCCAGCAGCACGATTCAGGGGAGCACTGAAGCTTTCTTT. Based on the CDR3 plus reference TRBV5-1 and TRBJ1-1, the full variable domain is KAGVTQTPRYLIKTRGQQVTLSCSPISGHRSVSWYQQTPGQGLQFLFEYFSETQRNKGNFPGRFSGRQFSNSRSEMNVSTLELGDSALYLCASSTIQGSTEAFFGQGTRLTVV.

The genes are TRBV6-1 and TRBJ2-1; possibly TRBD2 for D (5 bases). V lost 2 bases and J 0 bases, leaving 8 bases between the germline ends. Germline-derived CDR1 and CDR2 are MNHNS and SASEGT. The length of the CDR3 is 15 residues. CDR3 sequence reads: CASSESAVSYNEQFF. Here the CDR3 DNA reads TGTGCCAGCAGTGAATCAGCGGTCTCCTACAATGAGCAGTTCTTC.

V usage is TRBV6-6 and J usage is TRBJ2-1, with 8 bases lining up with TRBD2. Germline CDR1 is MNHNY and CDR2 is SVGAGI (reference sequence). V gave up 5 bases and J gave up 1 base; unmatched junction bases: 7. The CDR3 length is 16 residues. Here the CDR3 reads CASSPSGGRSYNEQFF. Here the CDR3 DNA reads TGTGCCAGCAGTCCCTCGGGGGGGAGGTCCTACAATGAGCAGTTCTTC.

The chain uses TRBV7-2 and TRBJ1-3; 8 bases are shared with TRBD1. The germline V gene has CDR1 SGHTA and CDR2 FQGNSA. V trimming: 5 bases; J trimming: 0 bases; junction bases outside the gene matches: 9. This CDR3 is built from 17 residues. CDR3 loop: CASSRGTGESSGNTIYF. The CDR3 nucleotides read TGTGCCAGCAGCCGTGGGACAGGTGAATCCTCTGGAAACACCATATATTTT.